This entry lists 6 T cell receptor beta chains sequenced from one sample in a study of read filtering for tumor transcriptome and immune sequencing. From about 400 ng of RNA, a library with molecular barcoded alpha/delta and beta/gamma adaptors was made. Each CDR3 protein gets one entry after TCRdb re-called the reads with MiXCR. Of 57,000 or so distinct CDR3 sequences listed, nearly 20% are singletons. Source material: a population of CD138-negative cells sorted from bone marrow. The receptors come from a donor at least 40 years old with multiple myeloma.

Details on this clonotype: Since a far larger clone is one base different, this is likely a read error. The chain carries TRBV5-2 and TRBJ2-3; the table calls TRBD2, which could not be checked here. TRBV5-2 is flagged as a pseudogene. This CDR3 is built from 15 residues. The CDR3 nucleotides read TGTGCCAGCAACCCCGACAGCGGGGGGACAGATACGCAGTATTTT. It specifies CASNPDSGGTDTQYF.

As concerns this clonotype: With a much larger clone just one base away, this may be a read error. V is TRBV5-1 and J is TRBJ2-3; a weak D match, TRBD2 (5 bases). The germline CDR1 and CDR2 sequences are SGHRS and YFSETQ. The CDR3 spans 17 residues. V lost 4 bases and J 2 bases, leaving 20 bases between the germline ends. The CDR3 reads CASSAPGMSSSTDTQYF. The DNA for the CDR3 is TGCGCCAGCAGCGCTCCCGGCATGTCTAGCTCCACAGATACGCAGTATTTT.

This clonotype was counted many times. At one boundary the junction diverges from the germline segment, which might be a read error. This chain uses TRBV6-5 with TRBJ2-7; D may be TRBD2 (5 bases). Germline CDR1 reads MNHEY; CDR2 reads SVGAGI. The CDR3 covers 14 residues. The CDR3 region is CASRSGKGPYEQHF. Here the CDR3 DNA reads TGTGCCAGCAGGTCGGGGAAAGGTCCCTACGAGCAGCACTTC.

This clonotype was seen repeatedly, ten times or more. The chain combines TRBV27 with TRBJ1-5; tentatively, D is TRBD1 (6 bases). Trimming removed 6 bases at V and 5 bases at J, with 20 bases between. Germline loops: CDR1 MNHEY, CDR2 SMNVEV (reference sequence). CDR3 length equals 16 residues. CDR3 amino acids: CASRPWGAEPHQPQHF. CDR3 in DNA: TGTGCCAGCAGACCCTGGGGGGCAGAACCTCATCAGCCCCAGCATTTT.

The rearrangement links TRBV7-9 to TRBJ1-2; the D is unclear. The CDR3 spans 12 residues. Trimming pared 11 bases from V and 4 bases from J, leaving 14 bases between. Germline values: CDR1 SEHNR, CDR2 FQNEAQ (reference sequence). CDR3 residues: CASRAMVYGYTF. The DNA for the CDR3 is TGTGCCTCTCGGGCGATGGTCTATGGCTACACCTTC.

This clonotype came up a few times. The chain employs TRBV7-9 and TRBJ1-1, with TRBD1 identical over 7 bases. Trimming at V came to 5 bases and at J to 3 bases, leaving 6 bases not matched to a gene. The CDR3 totals 14 residues. Germline assignment: CDR1 SEHNR and CDR2 FQNEAQ (reference sequence). The CDR3 coding sequence is TGTGCCAGCAGCCCCTCGACAGGGCACACTGAAGCTTTCTTT. Residues: CASSPSTGHTEAFF.